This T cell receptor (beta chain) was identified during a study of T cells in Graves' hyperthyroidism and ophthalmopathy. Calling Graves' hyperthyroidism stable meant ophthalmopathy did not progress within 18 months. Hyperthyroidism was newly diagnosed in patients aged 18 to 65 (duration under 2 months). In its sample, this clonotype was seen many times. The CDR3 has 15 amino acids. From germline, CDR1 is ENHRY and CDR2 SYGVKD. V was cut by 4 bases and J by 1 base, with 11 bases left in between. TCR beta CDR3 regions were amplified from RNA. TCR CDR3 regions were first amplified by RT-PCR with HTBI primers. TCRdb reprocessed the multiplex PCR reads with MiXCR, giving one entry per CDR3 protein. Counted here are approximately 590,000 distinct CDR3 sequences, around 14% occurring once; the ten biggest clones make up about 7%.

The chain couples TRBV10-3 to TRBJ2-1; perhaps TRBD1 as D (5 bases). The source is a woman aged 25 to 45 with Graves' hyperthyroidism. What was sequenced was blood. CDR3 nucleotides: TGTGCCATCAGTGTTGTGCCAGGGTCCTACAATGAGCAGTTCTTC. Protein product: CAISVVPGSYNEQFF.